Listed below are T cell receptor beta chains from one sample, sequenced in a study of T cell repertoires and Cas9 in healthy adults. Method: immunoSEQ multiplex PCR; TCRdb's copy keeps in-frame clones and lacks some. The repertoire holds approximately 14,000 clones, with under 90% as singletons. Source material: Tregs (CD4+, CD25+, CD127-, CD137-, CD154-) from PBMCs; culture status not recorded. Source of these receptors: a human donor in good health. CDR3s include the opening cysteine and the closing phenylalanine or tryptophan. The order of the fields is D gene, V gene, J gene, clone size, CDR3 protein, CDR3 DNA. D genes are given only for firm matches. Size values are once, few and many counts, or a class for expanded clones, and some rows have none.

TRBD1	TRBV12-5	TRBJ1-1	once	CASGGQPGTEAFF	TGTGCTAGTGGGGGACAGCCTGGGACTGAAGCTTTCTTT
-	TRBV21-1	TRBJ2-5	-	CASSKRGLDETQYF	TGTGCCAGCAGCAAGAGGGGGCTGGATGAGACCCAGTACTTC
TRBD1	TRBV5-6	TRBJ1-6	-	CASSPLGTGNSPLHF	TGTGCCAGCAGCCCCCTTGGGACAGGAAATTCACCCCTCCACTTT
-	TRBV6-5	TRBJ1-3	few	CASSQDWRNTIYF	TGTGCCAGCAGCCAGGATTGGCGAAACACCATATATTTT
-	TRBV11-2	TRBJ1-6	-	CASSYSDESPLHF	TGTGCCAGCAGCTACTCGGACGAATCACCCCTCCACTTT
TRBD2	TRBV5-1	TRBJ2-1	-	CASTDPAGNYEQFF	TGCGCCAGCACCGATCCAGCGGGGAACTATGAGCAGTTCTTC
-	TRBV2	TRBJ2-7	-	CASSVDRYYEQYF	TGTGCCAGCAGTGTTGACAGATACTACGAGCAGTACTTC
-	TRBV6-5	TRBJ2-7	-	CASSEPAYEQYF	TGTGCCAGCAGTGAGCCAGCCTACGAGCAGTACTTC
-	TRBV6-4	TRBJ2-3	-	CASRLTGNSDTQYF	TGTGCCAGCAGACTAACAGGGAACTCAGATACGCAGTATTTT
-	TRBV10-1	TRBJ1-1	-	CASSESRGGAFF	TGCGCCAGCAGTGAGTCCCGGGGGGGTGCTTTCTTT
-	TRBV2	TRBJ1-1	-	CASSVHSEAFF	TGTGCCAGCAGTGTGCACAGTGAAGCTTTCTTT
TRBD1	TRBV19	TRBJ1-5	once	CASRSGQAGDQPQHF	TGTGCCAGTAGGTCAGGACAGGCCGGGGATCAGCCCCAGCATTTT
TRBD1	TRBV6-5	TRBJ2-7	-	CASSPGQALWKQYF	TGTGCCAGCAGTCCCGGACAGGCTCTCTGGAAGCAGTACTTC
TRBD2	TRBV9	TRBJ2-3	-	CAGSPRGGYTDTQYF	TGTGCCGGCAGCCCGCGGGGGGGTTACACAGATACGCAGTATTTT
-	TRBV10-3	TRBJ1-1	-	CAISDWGGTDSSAFF	TGTGCCATCAGTGATTGGGGGGGGACGGACTCATCTGCTTTCTTT
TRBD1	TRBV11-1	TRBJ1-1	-	CASSLAPGQVVTEAFF	TGTGCCAGCAGCTTAGCCCCGGGACAGGTAGTCACTGAAGCTTTCTTT
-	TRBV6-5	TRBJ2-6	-	CASSNLLSGANVLTF	TGTGCCAGCAGTAACCTGCTTTCTGGGGCCAACGTCCTGACTTTC
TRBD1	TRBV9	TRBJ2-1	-	CASSGGQGEIDEQFF	TGTGCCAGCAGCGGGGGACAGGGCGAAATTGATGAGCAGTTCTTC
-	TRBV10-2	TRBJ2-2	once	CASSDGGAWTGELFF	TGCGCCAGCAGTGACGGGGGCGCGTGGACCGGGGAGCTGTTTTTT
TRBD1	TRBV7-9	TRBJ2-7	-	CASRQGTGQGGGEQYF	TGTGCCAGCAGACAGGGGACTGGACAGGGGGGCGGCGAGCAGTACTTC
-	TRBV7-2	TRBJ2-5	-	CASSLAYGETQYF	TGTGCCAGCAGCTTAGCGTACGGAGAGACCCAGTACTTC
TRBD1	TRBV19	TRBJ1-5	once	CASSRQGAGNQPRHF	TGTGCCAGTAGCCGACAGGGGGCCGGCAATCAGCCCCGGCATTTT
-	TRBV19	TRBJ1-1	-	CASSINVRNTEAFF	TGTGCCAGTAGTATAAATGTCCGGAACACTGAAGCTTTCTTT
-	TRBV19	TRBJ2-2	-	CASSQTSLYTGELFF	TGTGCCAGTAGCCAGACCTCTCTTTACACCGGGGAGCTGTTTTTT
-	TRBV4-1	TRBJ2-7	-	CASSLEGIGEQYF	TGCGCCAGCAGCCTGGAGGGGATTGGGGAGCAGTACTTC
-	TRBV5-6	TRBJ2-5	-	CASSRWGRWTQYF	TGTGCCAGCAGCCGGTGGGGCAGGTGGACCCAGTACTTC
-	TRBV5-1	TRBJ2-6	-	CASSLELSGANVLTF	TGCGCCAGCAGCTTGGAGTTATCTGGGGCCAACGTCCTGACTTTC
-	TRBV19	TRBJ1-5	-	CASSIVGAGDQPQHF	TGTGCCAGTAGTATAGTCGGGGCAGGGGATCAGCCCCAGCATTTT
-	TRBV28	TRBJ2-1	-	CASSLWNEQFF	TGTGCCAGCAGTTTATGGAATGAGCAGTTCTTC
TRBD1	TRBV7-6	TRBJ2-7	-	CASSLGAGDRGYEQYF	TGTGCCAGCAGCTTAGGGGCGGGGGACAGGGGCTACGAGCAGTACTTC